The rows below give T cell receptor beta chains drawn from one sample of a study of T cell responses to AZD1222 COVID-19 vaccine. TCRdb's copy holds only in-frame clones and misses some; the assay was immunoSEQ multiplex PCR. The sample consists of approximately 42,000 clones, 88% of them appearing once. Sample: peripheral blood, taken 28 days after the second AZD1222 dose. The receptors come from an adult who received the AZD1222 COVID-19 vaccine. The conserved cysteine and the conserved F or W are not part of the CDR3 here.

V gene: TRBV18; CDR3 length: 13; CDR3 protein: ASSPRGPNTGELF
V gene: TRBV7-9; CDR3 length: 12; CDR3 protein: ASSLDVGRYGYT
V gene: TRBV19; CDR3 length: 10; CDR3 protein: ASSRTWGELF
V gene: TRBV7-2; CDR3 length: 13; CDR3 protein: ASRATSGLYNEQF
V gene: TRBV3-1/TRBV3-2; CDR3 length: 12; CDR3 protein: ASSQAAQGYGYT
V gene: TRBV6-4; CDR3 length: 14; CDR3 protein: ASSPEQGAGTGELF
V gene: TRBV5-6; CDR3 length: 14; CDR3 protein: ASSLLKGASNQPQH
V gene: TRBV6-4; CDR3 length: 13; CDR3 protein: ASSDSGTGNEKLF
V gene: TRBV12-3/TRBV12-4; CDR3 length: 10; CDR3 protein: ASSRRSQPQH
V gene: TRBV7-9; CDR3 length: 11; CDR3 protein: ASSLDGNQPQH
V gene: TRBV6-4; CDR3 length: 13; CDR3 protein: ARGQGRDYNSPLH
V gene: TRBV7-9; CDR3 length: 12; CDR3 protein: ASSVGTAFPEQY
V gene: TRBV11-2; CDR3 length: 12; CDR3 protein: ASSSQAGPYEQY
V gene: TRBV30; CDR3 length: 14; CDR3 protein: AWSAILTGGPYGYT
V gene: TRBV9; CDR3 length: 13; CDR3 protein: ASSVAGTRGYEQY
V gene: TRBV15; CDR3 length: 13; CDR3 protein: ATSRDGQGYNEQF
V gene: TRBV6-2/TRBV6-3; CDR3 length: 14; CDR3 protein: ASSLGYGTRNTEAF
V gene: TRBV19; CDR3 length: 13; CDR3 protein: ASSGQGLVNYGYT
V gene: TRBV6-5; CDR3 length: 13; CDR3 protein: ASSKGGLAGNEQY
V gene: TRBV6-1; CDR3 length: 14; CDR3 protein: ASSEWSQGASAEAF
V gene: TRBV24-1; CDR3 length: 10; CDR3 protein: ATRRGQETQY
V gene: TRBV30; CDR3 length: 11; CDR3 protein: AWSMGQNSPLH
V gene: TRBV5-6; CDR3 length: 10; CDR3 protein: ASSLKDTRLF
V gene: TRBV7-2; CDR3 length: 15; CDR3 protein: ASSLAQGRISGNTIY
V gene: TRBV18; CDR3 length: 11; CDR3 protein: ASSPRENYGYT
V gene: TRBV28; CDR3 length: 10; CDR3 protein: ASSTPTGALH
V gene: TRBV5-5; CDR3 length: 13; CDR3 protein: ASTQRTLSLGEQY
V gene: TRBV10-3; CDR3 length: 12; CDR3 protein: AISAGTADQPQH
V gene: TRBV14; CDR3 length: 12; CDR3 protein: ASSRRTKNTEAF
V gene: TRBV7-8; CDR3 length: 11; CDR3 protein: ASSLEGSNEQF
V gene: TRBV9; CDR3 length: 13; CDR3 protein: ASSAIQGRGVELF
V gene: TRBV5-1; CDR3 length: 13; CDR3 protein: ASSLEGTGPYEQY
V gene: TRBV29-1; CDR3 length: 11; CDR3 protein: SVEGQGATEAF
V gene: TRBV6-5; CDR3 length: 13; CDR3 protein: ASSYGGQRNTEAF
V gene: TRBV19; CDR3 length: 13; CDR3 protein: ASSSRLAGTDTQY
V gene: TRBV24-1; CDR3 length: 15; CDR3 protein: ATSDPRQGESTDTQY
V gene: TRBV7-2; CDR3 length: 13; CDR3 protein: ASSFLGLDSYEQY
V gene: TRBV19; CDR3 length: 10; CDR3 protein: ASGGGWGEQY
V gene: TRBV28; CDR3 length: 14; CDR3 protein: ASSSDRGPTNEKLF
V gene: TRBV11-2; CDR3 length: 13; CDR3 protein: ASSLPGANTGELF
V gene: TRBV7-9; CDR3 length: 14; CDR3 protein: ASSLPGQSLQETQY
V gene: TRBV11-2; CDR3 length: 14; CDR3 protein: ASSLLAGGPSDTQY
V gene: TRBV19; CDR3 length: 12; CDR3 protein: ASSDLADNQPQH
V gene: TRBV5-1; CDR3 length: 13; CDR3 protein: ASSSDRGSGETQY
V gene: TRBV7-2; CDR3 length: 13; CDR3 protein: ASSGTGLSSYEQY
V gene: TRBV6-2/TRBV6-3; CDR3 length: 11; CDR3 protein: ASSPGGPETQY